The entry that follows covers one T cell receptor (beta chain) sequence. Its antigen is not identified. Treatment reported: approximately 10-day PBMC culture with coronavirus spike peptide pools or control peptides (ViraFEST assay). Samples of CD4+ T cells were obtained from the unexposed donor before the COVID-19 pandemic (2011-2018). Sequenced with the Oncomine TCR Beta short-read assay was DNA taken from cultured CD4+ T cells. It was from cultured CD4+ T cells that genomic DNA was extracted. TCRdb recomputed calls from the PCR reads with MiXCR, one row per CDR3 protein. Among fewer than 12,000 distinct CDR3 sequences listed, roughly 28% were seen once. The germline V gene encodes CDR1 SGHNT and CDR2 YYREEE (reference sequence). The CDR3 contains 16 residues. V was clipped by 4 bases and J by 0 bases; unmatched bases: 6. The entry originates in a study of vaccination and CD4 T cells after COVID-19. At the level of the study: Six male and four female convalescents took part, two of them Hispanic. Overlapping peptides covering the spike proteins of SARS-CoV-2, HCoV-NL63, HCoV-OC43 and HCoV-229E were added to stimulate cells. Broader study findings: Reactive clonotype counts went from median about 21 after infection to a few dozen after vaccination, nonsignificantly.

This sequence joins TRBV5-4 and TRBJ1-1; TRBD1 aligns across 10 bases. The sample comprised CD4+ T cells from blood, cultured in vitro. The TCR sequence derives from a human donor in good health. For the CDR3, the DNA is TGTGCCAGCAGCCGCGGGACAGGGGCTATGAACACTGAAGCTTTCTTT. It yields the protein CASSRGTGAMNTEAFF.